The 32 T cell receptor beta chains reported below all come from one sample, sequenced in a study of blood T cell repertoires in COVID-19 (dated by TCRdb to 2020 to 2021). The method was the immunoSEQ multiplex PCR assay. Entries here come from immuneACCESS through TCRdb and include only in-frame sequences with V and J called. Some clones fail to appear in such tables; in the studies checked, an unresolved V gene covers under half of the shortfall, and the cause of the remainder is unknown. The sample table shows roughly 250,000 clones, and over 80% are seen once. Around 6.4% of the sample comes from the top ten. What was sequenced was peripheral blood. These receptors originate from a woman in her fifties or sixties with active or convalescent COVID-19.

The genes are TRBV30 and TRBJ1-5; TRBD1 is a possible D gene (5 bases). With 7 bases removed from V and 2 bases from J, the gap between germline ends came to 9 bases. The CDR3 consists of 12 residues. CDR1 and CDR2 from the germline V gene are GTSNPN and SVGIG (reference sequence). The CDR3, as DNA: TGTGCCTCCGGACACGGCAATCAGCCCCAGCATTTT. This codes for CASGHGNQPQHF.

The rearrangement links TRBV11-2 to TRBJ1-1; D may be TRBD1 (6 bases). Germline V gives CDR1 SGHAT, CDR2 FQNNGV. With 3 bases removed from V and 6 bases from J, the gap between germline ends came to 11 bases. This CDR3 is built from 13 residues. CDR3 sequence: CASSFIWGPEAFF. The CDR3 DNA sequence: TGTGCCAGCAGCTTTATATGGGGGCCTGAAGCTTTCTTT.

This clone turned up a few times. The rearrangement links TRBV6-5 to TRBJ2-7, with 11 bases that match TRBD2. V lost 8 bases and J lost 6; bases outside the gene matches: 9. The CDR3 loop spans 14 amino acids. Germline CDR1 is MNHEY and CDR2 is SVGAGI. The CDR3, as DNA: TGTGCCAGCCGCGGACTAGCGGGCACCCTCGAGCAGTACTTC. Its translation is CASRGLAGTLEQYF.

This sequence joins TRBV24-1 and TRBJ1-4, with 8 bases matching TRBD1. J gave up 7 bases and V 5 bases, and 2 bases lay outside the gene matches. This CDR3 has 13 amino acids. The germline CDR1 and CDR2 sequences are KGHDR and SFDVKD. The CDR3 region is CATSAGTGEKLFF. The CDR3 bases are TGTGCCACCAGTGCCGGGACAGGTGAAAAACTGTTTTTT.

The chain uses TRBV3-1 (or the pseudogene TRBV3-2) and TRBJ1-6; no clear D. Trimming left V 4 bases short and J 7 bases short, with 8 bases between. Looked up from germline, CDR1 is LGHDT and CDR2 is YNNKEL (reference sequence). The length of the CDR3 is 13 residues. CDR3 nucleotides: TGTGCCAGCAGCCCCTCTCAGAATTCACCCCTCCACTTT. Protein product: CASSPSQNSPLHF.

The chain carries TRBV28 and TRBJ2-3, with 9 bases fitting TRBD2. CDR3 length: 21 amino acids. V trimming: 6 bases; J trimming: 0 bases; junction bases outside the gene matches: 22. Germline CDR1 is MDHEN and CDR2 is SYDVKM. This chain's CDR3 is CASRAGTFGTSPFTSTDTQYF. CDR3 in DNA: TGTGCCAGCAGGGCCGGGACATTCGGGACTAGCCCCTTCACCAGCACAGATACGCAGTATTTT.

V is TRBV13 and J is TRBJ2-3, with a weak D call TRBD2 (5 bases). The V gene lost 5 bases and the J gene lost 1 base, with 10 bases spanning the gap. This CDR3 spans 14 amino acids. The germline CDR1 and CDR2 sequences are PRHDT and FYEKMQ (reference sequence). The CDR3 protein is CASSPVGGTDTQYF. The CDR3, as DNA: TGTGCCAGCAGCCCCGTGGGAGGCACAGATACGCAGTATTTT.

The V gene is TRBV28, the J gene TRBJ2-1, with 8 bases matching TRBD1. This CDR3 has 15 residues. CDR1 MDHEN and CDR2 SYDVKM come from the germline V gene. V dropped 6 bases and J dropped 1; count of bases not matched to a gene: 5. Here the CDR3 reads CASSLGQGSYNEQFF. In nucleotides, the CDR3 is TGTGCCAGCAGCCTCGGACAGGGTTCCTACAATGAGCAGTTCTTC.

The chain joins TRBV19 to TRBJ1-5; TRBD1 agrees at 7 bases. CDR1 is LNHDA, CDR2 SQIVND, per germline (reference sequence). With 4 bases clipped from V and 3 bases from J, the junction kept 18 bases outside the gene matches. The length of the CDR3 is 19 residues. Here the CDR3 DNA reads TGTGCCAGTAGTAGCCTCATCGTGGGCAGGGGGGTCGTCAATCAGCCCCAGCATTTT. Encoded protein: CASSSLIVGRGVVNQPQHF.

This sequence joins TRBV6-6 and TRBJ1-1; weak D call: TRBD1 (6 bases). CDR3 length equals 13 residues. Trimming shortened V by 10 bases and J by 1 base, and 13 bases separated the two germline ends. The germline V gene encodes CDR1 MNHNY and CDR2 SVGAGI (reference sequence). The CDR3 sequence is CAIAQQGNTEAFF. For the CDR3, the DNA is TGTGCCATAGCCCAACAGGGGAACACTGAAGCTTTCTTT.

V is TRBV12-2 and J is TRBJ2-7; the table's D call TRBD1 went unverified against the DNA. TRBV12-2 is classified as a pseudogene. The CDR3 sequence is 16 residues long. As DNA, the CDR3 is TGTGCAAGTCGCTACCGCCGGGACATACTACGGGGCGAGCAGTACTTC. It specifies CASRYRRDILRGEQYF.

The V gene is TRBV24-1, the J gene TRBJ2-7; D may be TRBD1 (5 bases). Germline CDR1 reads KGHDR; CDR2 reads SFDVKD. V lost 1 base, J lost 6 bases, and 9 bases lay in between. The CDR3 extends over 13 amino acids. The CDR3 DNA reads TGTGCCACCAGTGATTTCTGGACAACCGAGCAGTACTTC. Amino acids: CATSDFWTTEQYF.

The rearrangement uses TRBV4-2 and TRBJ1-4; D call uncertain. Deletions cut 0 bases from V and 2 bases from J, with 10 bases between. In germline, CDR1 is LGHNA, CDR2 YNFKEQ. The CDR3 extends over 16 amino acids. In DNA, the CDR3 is TGTGCCAGCAGCCAAGACCCGGGTTACACTAATGAAAAACTGTTTTTT. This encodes CASSQDPGYTNEKLFF.

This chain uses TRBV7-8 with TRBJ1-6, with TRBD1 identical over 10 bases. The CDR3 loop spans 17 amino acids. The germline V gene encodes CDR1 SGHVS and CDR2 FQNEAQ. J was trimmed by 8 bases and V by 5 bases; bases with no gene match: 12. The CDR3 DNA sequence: TGTGCCAGCAGCCTAGGGAGCCCCGGGACAGGGGATTCACCCCTCCACTTT. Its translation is CASSLGSPGTGDSPLHF.

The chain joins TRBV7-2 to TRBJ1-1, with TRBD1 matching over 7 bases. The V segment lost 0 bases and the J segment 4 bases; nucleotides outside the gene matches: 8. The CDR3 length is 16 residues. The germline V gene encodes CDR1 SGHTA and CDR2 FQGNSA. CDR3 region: CASSLATGQVATEAFF. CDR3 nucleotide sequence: TGTGCCAGCAGCTTAGCCACAGGACAGGTCGCCACTGAAGCTTTCTTT.

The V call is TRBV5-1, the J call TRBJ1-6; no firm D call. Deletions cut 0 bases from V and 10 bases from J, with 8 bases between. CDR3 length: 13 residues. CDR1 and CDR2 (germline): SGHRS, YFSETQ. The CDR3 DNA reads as TGCGCCAGCAGCTTGGGCAGACTCTCACCCCTCCACTTT. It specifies CASSLGRLSPLHF.

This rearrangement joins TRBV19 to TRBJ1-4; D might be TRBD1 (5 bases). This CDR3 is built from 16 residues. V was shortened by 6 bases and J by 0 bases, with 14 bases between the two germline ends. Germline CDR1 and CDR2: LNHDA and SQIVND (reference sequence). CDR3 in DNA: TGTGCCAGTAGCGCTGTCGACAGTCCAACTAATGAAAAACTGTTTTTT. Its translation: CASSAVDSPTNEKLFF.

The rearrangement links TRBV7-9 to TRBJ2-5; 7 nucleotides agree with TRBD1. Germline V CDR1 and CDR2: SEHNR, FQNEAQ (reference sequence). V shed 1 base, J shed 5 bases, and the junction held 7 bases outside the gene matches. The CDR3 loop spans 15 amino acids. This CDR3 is CASSLDRGRGETQYF. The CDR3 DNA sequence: TGTGCCAGCAGCTTAGATAGGGGGCGTGGGGAGACCCAGTACTTC.

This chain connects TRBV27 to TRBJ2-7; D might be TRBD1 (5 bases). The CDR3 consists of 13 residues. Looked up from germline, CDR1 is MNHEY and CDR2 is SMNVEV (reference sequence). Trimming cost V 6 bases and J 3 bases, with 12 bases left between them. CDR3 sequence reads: CASRRGRDYEQYF. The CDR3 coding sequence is TGTGCCAGCAGACGTGGCAGGGACTACGAGCAGTACTTC.

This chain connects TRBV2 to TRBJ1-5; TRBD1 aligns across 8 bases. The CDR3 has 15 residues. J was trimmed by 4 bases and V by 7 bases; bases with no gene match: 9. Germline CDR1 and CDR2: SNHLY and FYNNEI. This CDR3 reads CASTTTGDTNQPQHF. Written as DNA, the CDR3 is TGTGCCAGCACGACGACAGGGGATACAAATCAGCCCCAGCATTTT.

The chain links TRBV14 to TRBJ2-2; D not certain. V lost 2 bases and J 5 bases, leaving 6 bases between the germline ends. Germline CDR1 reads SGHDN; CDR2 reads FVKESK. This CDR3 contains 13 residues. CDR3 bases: TGTGCCAGCAGCCAAATGCGGACCGGGGAGCTGTTTTTT. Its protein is CASSQMRTGELFF.

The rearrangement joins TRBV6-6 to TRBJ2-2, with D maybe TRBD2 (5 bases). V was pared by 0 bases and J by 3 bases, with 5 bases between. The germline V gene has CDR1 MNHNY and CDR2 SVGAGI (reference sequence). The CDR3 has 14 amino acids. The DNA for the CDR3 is TGTGCCAGCAGTTACTCGCGGGACACCGGGGAGCTGTTTTTT. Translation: CASSYSRDTGELFF.

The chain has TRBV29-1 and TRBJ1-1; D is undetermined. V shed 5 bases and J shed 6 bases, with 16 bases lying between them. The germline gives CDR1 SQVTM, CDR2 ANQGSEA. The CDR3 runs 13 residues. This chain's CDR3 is CSVLEVVGAEAFF. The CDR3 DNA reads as TGCAGCGTTCTGGAAGTGGTGGGCGCTGAAGCTTTCTTT.

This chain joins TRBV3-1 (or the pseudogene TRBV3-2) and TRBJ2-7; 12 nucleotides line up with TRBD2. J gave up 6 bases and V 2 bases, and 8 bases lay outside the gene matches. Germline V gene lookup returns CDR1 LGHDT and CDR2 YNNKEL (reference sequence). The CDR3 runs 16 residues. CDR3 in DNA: TGTGCCAGCAGCCAATCCCGACTAGCGGGAGTAAGCGAGCAGTACTTC. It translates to CASSQSRLAGVSEQYF.

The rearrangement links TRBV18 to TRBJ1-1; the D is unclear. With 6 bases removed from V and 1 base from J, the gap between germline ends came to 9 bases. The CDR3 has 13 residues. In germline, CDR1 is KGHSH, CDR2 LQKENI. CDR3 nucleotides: TGTGCCAGCTCGCCTCTACCGAACACTGAAGCTTTCTTT. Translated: CASSPLPNTEAFF.

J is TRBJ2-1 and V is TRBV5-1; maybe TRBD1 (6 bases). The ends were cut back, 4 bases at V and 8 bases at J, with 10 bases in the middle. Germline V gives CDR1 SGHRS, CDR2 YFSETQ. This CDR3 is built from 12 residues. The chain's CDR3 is CASSIQGHEQFF. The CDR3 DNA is TGCGCCAGCAGCATACAGGGCCATGAGCAGTTCTTC.

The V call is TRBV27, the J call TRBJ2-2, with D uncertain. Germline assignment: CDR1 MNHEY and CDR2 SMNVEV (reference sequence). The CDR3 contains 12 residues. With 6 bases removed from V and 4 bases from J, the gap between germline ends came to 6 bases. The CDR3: CASRLGTGELFF. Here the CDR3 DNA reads TGTGCCAGCAGGCTAGGCACCGGGGAGCTGTTTTTT.

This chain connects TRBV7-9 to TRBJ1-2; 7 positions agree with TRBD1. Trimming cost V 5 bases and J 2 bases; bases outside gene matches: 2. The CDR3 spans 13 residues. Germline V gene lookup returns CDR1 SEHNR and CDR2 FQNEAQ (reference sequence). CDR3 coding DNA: TGTGCCAGCAGCCGGACAGGAAACTATGGCTACACCTTC. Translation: CASSRTGNYGYTF.

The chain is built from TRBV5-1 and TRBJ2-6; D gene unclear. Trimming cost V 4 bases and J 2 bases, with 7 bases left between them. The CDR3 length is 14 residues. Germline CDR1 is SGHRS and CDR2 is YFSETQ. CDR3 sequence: CASSLTAGANVLTF. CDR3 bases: TGCGCCAGCAGCCTCACAGCTGGGGCCAACGTCCTGACTTTC.

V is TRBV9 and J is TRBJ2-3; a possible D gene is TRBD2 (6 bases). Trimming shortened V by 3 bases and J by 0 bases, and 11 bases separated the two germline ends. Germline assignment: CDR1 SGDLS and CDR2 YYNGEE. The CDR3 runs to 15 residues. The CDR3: CASSARDHSTDTQYF. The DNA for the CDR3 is TGTGCCAGCAGCGCGCGGGACCATAGCACAGATACGCAGTATTTT.

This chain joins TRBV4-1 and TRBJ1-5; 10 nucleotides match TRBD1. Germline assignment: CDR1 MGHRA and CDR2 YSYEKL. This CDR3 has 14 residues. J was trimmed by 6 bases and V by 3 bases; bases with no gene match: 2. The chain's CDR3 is CASSQDRGIQPQHF. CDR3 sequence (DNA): TGCGCCAGCAGCCAGGACAGGGGGATTCAGCCCCAGCATTTT.

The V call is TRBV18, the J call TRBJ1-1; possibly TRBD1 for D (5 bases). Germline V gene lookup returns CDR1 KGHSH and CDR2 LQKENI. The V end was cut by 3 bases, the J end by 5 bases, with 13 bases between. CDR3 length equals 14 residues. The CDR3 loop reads CASSPPGRVTEAFF. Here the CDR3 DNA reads TGTGCCAGCTCACCTCCGGGCAGGGTGACTGAAGCTTTCTTT.